A selection of T cell receptor beta chains follows, all from one sample in a study of shared clonotypes between healthy human individuals. TCRdb's copy holds only in-frame clones and misses some; the assay was immunoSEQ multiplex PCR. Among about 560,000 clones, around 76% were seen once, and the ten largest hold around 11%. The sample consisted of PBMCs. Every receptor here comes from a woman between 35 and 50 years old in good health. Some clones in this sample may be carry-over from other donors' samples. Both conserved end residues are part of each CDR3. A D gene is named only where the DNA matches it firmly. Clone size, where shown, is once, few, many, or a class for clones that have expanded.

TRBV6-4	NA	NA	TRBJ1-1	CASSVYRDTEAFF	TGTGCCAGCAGTGTATACAGGGACACTGAAGCTTTCTTT
TRBV11-3	once	NA	TRBJ2-5	CASSLGFSGQETQYF	TGTGCCAGCAGCTTAGGTTTTAGCGGACAAGAGACCCAGTACTTC
TRBV18	NA	TRBD1	TRBJ2-7	CASSPPTGVSEQYF	TGTGCCAGCTCACCACCCACAGGGGTATCCGAGCAGTACTTC
TRBV4-3	once	TRBD2	TRBJ2-7	CASSQDHLAGGDEQYF	TGCGCCAGCAGCCAAGATCACCTAGCGGGAGGCGACGAGCAGTACTTC
TRBV19	NA	NA	TRBJ2-7	CASTNTRDSRYEQYF	TGTGCCAGTACCAATACCCGGGACTCCAGGTACGAGCAGTACTTC
TRBV28	NA	TRBD2	TRBJ2-2	CASSTPPGGNTGELLF	TGTGCCAGCAGTACTCCTCCGGGGGGGAACACCGGGGAGCTGCTTTTT
TRBV6-1	NA	TRBD1	TRBJ2-5	CASSGTGQETQYF	TGTGCCAGCAGTGGGACAGGGCAAGAGACCCAGTACTTC
TRBV6-5	once	NA	TRBJ1-5	CASKAGGNQPQHF	TGTGCCAGCAAGGCAGGGGGCAATCAGCCCCAGCATTTT
TRBV19	NA	NA	TRBJ1-5	CASSIESLGNQPQHF	TGTGCCAGTAGTATAGAAAGCCTGGGCAATCAGCCCCAGCATTTT
TRBV11-2	many	NA	TRBJ2-2	CASSLATGELFF	TGTGCCAGCAGCTTAGCTACCGGGGAGCTGTTTTTT
TRBV5-1	once	TRBD1	TRBJ2-2	CASSHNRGSNTGELFF	TGCGCCAGCAGCCATAACAGGGGCTCGAACACCGGGGAGCTGTTTTTT
TRBV9	NA	TRBD1	TRBJ1-4	CASSVAGTGSEKLFF	TGTGCCAGCAGCGTAGCTGGGACAGGGTCTGAAAAACTGTTTTTT
TRBV4-1	NA	TRBD2	TRBJ2-1	CASSQGGGRFYEQFF	TGCGCCAGCAGCCAAGGGGGCGGGAGATTTTATGAGCAGTTCTTC
TRBV19	NA	TRBD1	TRBJ2-3	CASTRTGGRTDTQYF	TGTGCCAGTACCAGGACAGGGGGACGGACAGATACGCAGTATTTT
TRBV28	NA	TRBD2	TRBJ2-3	CASSVPTSGTSDTQYF	TGTGCCAGCAGTGTACCCACTAGCGGGACGTCAGATACGCAGTATTTT
TRBV2	NA	NA	TRBJ2-3	CASNQASTDTQYF	TGTGCCAGCAACCAAGCTAGCACAGATACGCAGTATTTT
TRBV7-2	NA	NA	TRBJ1-2	CASSTRDLNYGYTF	TGTGCCAGCAGCACCCGGGACCTAAACTATGGCTACACCTTC
TRBV30	few	NA	TRBJ1-1	CAWSKGDATEAFF	TGTGCCTGGAGTAAGGGGGATGCCACTGAAGCTTTCTTT
TRBV18	NA	NA	TRBJ1-1	CASRRDMNTEAFF	TGTGCCAGCCGGAGGGACATGAACACTGAAGCTTTCTTT
TRBV11-2	NA	TRBD2	TRBJ2-5	CASSSQGLALPRLETQYF	TGTGCCAGCAGCTCCCAGGGACTAGCGCTCCCTAGGTTGGAGACCCAGTACTTC
TRBV2	NA	TRBD1	TRBJ1-3	CASSESGQGGNTIYF	TGTGCCAGCAGTGAATCTGGACAGGGTGGAAACACCATATATTTT
TRBV19	NA	TRBD2	TRBJ2-7	CASSEAGGPVEQYF	TGTGCCAGTAGCGAGGCGGGAGGGCCGGTCGAGCAGTACTTC
TRBV28	NA	TRBD1	TRBJ2-5	CASRETDRDWETQYF	TGTGCCAGCAGGGAAACCGACAGGGATTGGGAGACCCAGTACTTC
TRBV5-1	NA	NA	TRBJ2-1	CASSISGSTYNEQFF	TGCGCCAGCAGTATCAGCGGGTCTACCTACAATGAGCAGTTCTTC
TRBV7-8	few	NA	TRBJ1-4	CASRGARNEKLFF	TGTGCCAGCAGGGGTGCTCGTAATGAAAAACTGTTTTTT
TRBV19	NA	TRBD1	TRBJ1-2	CASSSTPGGGYTF	TGTGCCAGTAGTTCGACACCAGGGGGCGGCTACACCTTC
TRBV30	NA	NA	TRBJ1-2	CAWSVSSAYGYTF	TGTGCCTGGAGTGTTTCCAGCGCCTATGGCTACACCTTC
TRBV28	once	TRBD2	TRBJ2-3	CASSRTSGRDTDTQYF	TGTGCCAGCAGCCGGACTAGCGGGAGGGACACAGATACGCAGTATTTT
TRBV29-1	few	NA	TRBJ1-2	CSADTPNYGYTF	TGCAGCGCCGACACGCCTAACTATGGCTACACCTTC
TRBV5-1	NA	NA	TRBJ1-5	CASSLDGGTANQPQHF	TGCGCCAGCAGCTTGGATGGCGGTACAGCTAATCAGCCCCAGCATTTT
TRBV2	NA	NA	TRBJ2-1	CASTRVDNEQFF	TGTGCCAGCACCCGGGTAGACAATGAGCAGTTCTTC
TRBV11-2	NA	NA	TRBJ2-7	CASSLGRLYEQYF	TGTGCCAGCAGCTTAGGGCGACTCTACGAGCAGTACTTC
TRBV6-6	NA	NA	TRBJ1-4	CASSPRATNEKLFF	TGTGCCAGCAGCCCCCGTGCAACTAATGAAAAACTGTTTTTT
TRBV7-2	NA	NA	TRBJ1-4	CASSRARVGFQEKLFF	TGTGCCAGCAGCCGCGCGAGGGTTGGGTTTCAGGAGAAACTGTTTTTT
TRBV28	NA	NA	TRBJ2-7	CASSLSSGFGVGEQYF	TGTGCCAGCAGTTTATCCTCGGGATTTGGGGTCGGCGAGCAGTACTTC
TRBV27	NA	NA	TRBJ2-3	CASCWAGNEGDTQYF	TGTGCCAGCTGCTGGGCGGGAAACGAAGGTGATACGCAGTATTTT
TRBV7-6	NA	NA	TRBJ1-4	CASSLVGEKLFF	TGTGCCAGCAGCTTAGTTGGGGAAAAACTGTTTTTT
TRBV4-1	NA	NA	TRBJ2-2	CASSQLINTGELFF	TGCGCCAGCAGCCAACTTATTAACACCGGGGAGCTGTTTTTT
TRBV27	NA	NA	TRBJ2-7	CASSSLRESEQYF	TGTGCCAGCAGTTCTCTCCGGGAGAGCGAGCAGTACTTC
TRBV7-6	NA	TRBD2	TRBJ2-1	CASSGIPGLAIDEQFF	TGTGCCAGCAGCGGAATCCCGGGACTAGCTATAGATGAGCAGTTCTTC
TRBV2	NA	TRBD2	TRBJ2-3	CASSEWSSGSADTQYF	TGTGCCAGCAGTGAATGGTCTAGCGGGAGCGCAGATACGCAGTATTTT
TRBV5-1	few	TRBD1	TRBJ1-1	CASSWGTGGTEAFF	TGCGCCAGCAGCTGGGGGACAGGGGGCACTGAAGCTTTCTTT
TRBV5-6	NA	TRBD2	TRBJ2-2	CASSLGLAYTGELFF	TGTGCCAGCAGCTTGGGACTAGCCTACACCGGGGAGCTGTTTTTT
TRBV6-6	NA	TRBD2	TRBJ2-5	CASMKTSGGQETQYF	TGTGCCAGCATGAAGACTAGCGGGGGCCAAGAGACCCAGTACTTC
TRBV18	few	NA	TRBJ1-1	CASSSQGDTEAFF	TGTGCCAGCTCCTCACAGGGAGACACTGAAGCTTTCTTT
TRBV28	NA	NA	TRBJ2-3	CATGRLTTASTDTQYF	TGTGCCACAGGGAGGCTAACGACCGCGAGCACAGATACGCAGTATTTT
TRBV5-1	NA	NA	TRBJ2-5	CASSLGTVNQETQYF	TGCGCCAGCAGCTTGGGGACAGTAAACCAAGAGACCCAGTACTTC
TRBV5-1	NA	NA	TRBJ2-5	CASSLGRRAWETQYF	TGCGCCAGCAGCTTGGGTCGGAGGGCCTGGGAGACCCAGTACTTC
TRBV4-3	once	NA	TRBJ1-1	CASSQAVNTEAFF	TGCGCCAGCAGCCAAGCGGTGAACACTGAAGCTTTCTTT
TRBV4-1	NA	NA	TRBJ1-2	CASSPNRKTYGYTF	TGCGCCAGCAGCCCAAACCGAAAGACCTATGGCTACACCTTC
TRBV5-4	NA	NA	TRBJ2-1	CASSLDDLINEQFF	TGTGCCAGCAGCTTGGATGACTTAATCAATGAGCAGTTCTTC
TRBV4-2	NA	TRBD1	TRBJ2-7	CASSSTGRYEQYF	TGTGCCAGCAGCTCGACAGGGCGCTACGAGCAGTACTTC
TRBV7-2	NA	TRBD2	TRBJ2-7	CASSLAGLGPTYEQYF	TGTGCCAGCAGCTTAGCGGGACTAGGCCCCACCTACGAGCAGTACTTC
TRBV2	once	NA	TRBJ2-7	CASSEILRAEQYF	TGTGCCAGCAGTGAAATCCTCAGGGCCGAGCAGTACTTC
TRBV18	NA	TRBD2	TRBJ2-7	CASSPGTSGSYEQYF	TGTGCCAGCTCACCCGGGACTAGCGGGAGTTACGAGCAGTACTTC
TRBV20-1	once	NA	TRBJ2-7	CSARAGYEQYF	TGCAGTGCTAGAGCGGGATACGAGCAGTACTTC
TRBV6-4	NA	NA	TRBJ2-3	CASSDPFTDTQYF	TGTGCCAGCAGTGACCCCTTCACAGATACGCAGTATTTT